These 26 T cell receptor beta chains originate from one sample sequenced in a study of blood T cell repertoires in COVID-19. Profiling relied on immunoSEQ multiplex PCR, and the TCRdb table lists in-frame clones only, not all of them. The data hold 450,000 or so clones, with 89% observed a single time. The sample comprised peripheral blood. The receptors shown here come from a man between 18 and 29 years old with COVID-19, enrolled during active disease.

In regard to this clone: Other nucleotide sequences in the sample specify the same CDR3. This rearrangement joins TRBV29-1 to TRBJ2-1; D is uncertain. This CDR3 has 11 residues. V lost 5 bases to trimming and J lost 3 bases, with 5 bases between them. Per the germline V gene, CDR1 is SQVTM and CDR2 is ANQGSEA. CDR3 protein: CSVRVYNEQFF. The CDR3 region has the DNA TGCAGCGTTCGGGTCTACAATGAGCAGTTCTTC.

The rearrangement links TRBV5-8 to TRBJ1-6; a possible D gene is TRBD1 (6 bases). This CDR3 region has 16 residues. The V gene's germline CDR1 is SGHTS and CDR2 YDEGEE. The V and J ends lost 4 bases and 6 bases respectively, with 17 bases between them. The CDR3 bases are TGTGCCAGCAGCCCCAACAGGGTATGGGGTAATTCACCCCTCCACTTT. Translation: CASSPNRVWGNSPLHF.

The chain joins TRBV2 to TRBJ1-2; no reliable D call. Looked up from germline, CDR1 is SNHLY and CDR2 is FYNNEI. This CDR3 is 17 amino acids long. Trimming took off 4 bases at V and 5 bases at J, with 23 bases between the two ends. In DNA form, the CDR3 reads TGTGCCAGCAGTGCAAAATCGTCCGGCCCGGGGAATTATGGCTACACCTTC. This gives the protein CASSAKSSGPGNYGYTF.

The chain couples TRBV5-6 to TRBJ1-1; unclear D gene. CDR1 is SGHDT, CDR2 YYEEEE, per germline. The CDR3 loop spans 15 amino acids. Trimming pared 0 bases from V and 3 bases from J, leaving 12 bases between. CDR3 sequence reads: CASSLDLSRDTEAFF. In DNA, the CDR3 is TGTGCCAGCAGCTTGGATCTCTCTCGGGACACTGAAGCTTTCTTT. The variable domain in full, completed from reference TRBV5-6 and TRBJ1-1, reads DAGVTQSPTHLIKTRGQQVTLRCSPKSGHDTVSWYQQALGQGPQFIFQYYEEEERQRGNFPDRFSGHQFPNYSSELNVNALLLGDSALYLCASSLDLSRDTEAFFGQGTRLTVV.

This CDR3 is CASTFGYEQYF. CDR3 in DNA: TGTGCCAGCACATTCGGCTACGAGCAGTACTTC. The rearrangement uses TRBV6-5 and TRBJ2-7; D is ambiguous. This CDR3 is 11 amino acids long. Germline loops: CDR1 MNHEY, CDR2 SVGAGI. V dropped 7 bases and J dropped 3 bases, with 7 bases sitting between them.

The DNA for the CDR3 is TGTGCCAGCAGCCTGTATCCCGGGAGTTCAAGCACAGATACGCAGTATTTT. Protein: CASSLYPGSSSTDTQYF. The chain couples TRBV7-2 to TRBJ2-3; tentative D call: TRBD2 (6 bases). Trimming pared 5 bases from V and 0 bases from J, leaving 18 bases between. Germline assignment: CDR1 SGHTA and CDR2 FQGNSA. CDR3 size: 17 residues.

This clone was observed a single time. The rearrangement joins TRBV30 to TRBJ2-7, with D possibly being TRBD2 (6 bases). This CDR3 spans 14 amino acids. Trimming cost V 2 bases and J 2 bases, with 13 bases left between them. Germline V lookup: CDR1 GTSNPN, CDR2 SVGIG (reference sequence). DNA of the CDR3: TGTGCCTGGAGTTCCGGGACTCGACCCTACGAGCAGTACTTC. Protein: CAWSSGTRPYEQYF.

This chain connects TRBV10-2 to TRBJ2-7; D unclear. CDR3 length: 11 amino acids. Germline loops: CDR1 WSHSY, CDR2 SAAADI. V lost 7 bases and J 2 bases, leaving 6 bases between the germline ends. The CDR3 nucleotides are TGCGCCAGCACTGACACCTACGAGCAGTACTTC. As protein: CASTDTYEQYF.

The chain recombines TRBV29-1 with TRBJ2-1; 7 bases map to TRBD2. CDR3 size: 14 residues. Germline-derived CDR1 and CDR2 are SQVTM and ANQGSEA. Trimming removed 5 bases from V and 1 base from J; junction bases left unmatched: 5. The CDR3, as DNA: TGCAGCGTTTTCCTAGCGGATTCCTACAATGAGCAGTTCTTC. This encodes CSVFLADSYNEQFF.

V is TRBV20-1 and J is TRBJ2-7; TRBD1 agrees at 9 bases. Germline V gene sequence: CDR1 DFQATT, CDR2 SNEGSKA (reference sequence). This CDR3 contains 14 residues. With V trimmed by 3 bases and J by 4 bases, 7 bases remained unmatched. Here the CDR3 DNA reads TGCAGTGCTAGTGTCGGACAGGGGTCGTACGAGCAGTACTTC. It encodes CSASVGQGSYEQYF.

The chain recombines TRBV11-2 with TRBJ2-2, with 9 bases matching TRBD1. The J segment lost 4 bases and the V segment lost 4 bases, leaving 7 bases of the junction unmatched. The CDR3 sequence is 16 residues long. Germline V gives CDR1 SGHAT, CDR2 FQNNGV. Here the CDR3 reads CASSSGTGRGTGELFF. The CDR3 region has the DNA TGTGCCAGCAGCTCCGGGACAGGGCGAGGCACCGGGGAGCTGTTTTTT. Variable domain in full (rest from reference TRBV11-2 and TRBJ2-2): EAGVAQSPRYKIIEKRQSVAFWCNPISGHATLYWYQQILGQGPKLLIQFQNNGVVDDSQLPKDRFSAERLKGVDSTLKIQPAKLEDSAVYLCASSSGTGRGTGELFFGEGSRLTVL.

This rearrangement joins TRBV7-9 to TRBJ1-2, with TRBD1 identical over 8 bases. The CDR3 totals 14 residues. Germline V gives CDR1 SEHNR, CDR2 FQNEAQ (reference sequence). Trimming at V came to 5 bases and at J to 9 bases, leaving 11 bases not matched to a gene. The CDR3 region has the DNA TGTGCCAGCAGCGGGGGACAGGCCCTTTCAAGCTACACCTTC. Translating gives CASSGGQALSSYTF.

This clone was detected only once. CDR3 amino acids: CASSFPAGGTPNNEQFF. CDR3 DNA sequence: TGTGCCAGCAGTTTCCCAGCGGGAGGGACGCCAAACAATGAGCAGTTCTTC. The chain employs TRBV28 and TRBJ2-1; 10 nucleotides agree with TRBD2. The V gene's germline CDR1 is MDHEN and CDR2 SYDVKM. Trimming took 3 bases from V and 5 from J; bases not matched to a gene: 10. This CDR3 region has 17 residues.

This clone has a single count. The chain joins TRBV5-4 to TRBJ2-1, with D unclear. The germline CDR1 and CDR2 sequences are SGHNT and YYREEE (reference sequence). The CDR3 spans 11 residues. With 5 bases removed from V and 7 bases from J, the gap between germline ends came to 7 bases. CDR3 protein: CASSSRNEQFF. For the CDR3, the DNA is TGTGCCAGCAGTTCCAGAAATGAGCAGTTCTTC.

The chain employs TRBV10-3 and TRBJ2-1, with a weak D call TRBD2 (5 bases). Germline V lookup: CDR1 ENHRY, CDR2 SYGVKD. V was shortened by 0 bases and J by 6 bases, with 9 bases between the two germline ends. This CDR3 is built from 14 residues. The CDR3 coding sequence is TGTGCCATCAGTGAGTCGATGAGGGCCAATGAGCAGTTCTTC. Its translation: CAISESMRANEQFF.

This clone was observed a handful of times. The chain links TRBV27 to TRBJ2-7, with D possibly being TRBD2 (6 bases). CDR3 length: 16 residues. V was clipped by 4 bases and J by 0 bases, with 16 bases between them. Looked up from germline, CDR1 is MNHEY and CDR2 is SMNVEV (reference sequence). The CDR3, as DNA: TGTGCCAGCAGTTCCTACCGACACGGGAGCTCCTACGAGCAGTACTTC. This gives the protein CASSSYRHGSSYEQYF.

This chain uses TRBV5-6 with TRBJ2-7; tentatively, D is TRBD2 (6 bases). This CDR3 contains 15 residues. From germline, CDR1 is SGHDT and CDR2 YYEEEE. With 3 bases removed from V and 0 bases from J, the gap between germline ends came to 13 bases. DNA of the CDR3: TGTGCCAGCAGCTCGAGCGGGCTAAACTCCTACGAGCAGTACTTC. Translation: CASSSSGLNSYEQYF. Using reference TRBV5-6 and TRBJ2-7 for the parts outside the CDR3, the full variable domain is DAGVTQSPTHLIKTRGQQVTLRCSPKSGHDTVSWYQQALGQGPQFIFQYYEEEERQRGNFPDRFSGHQFPNYSSELNVNALLLGDSALYLCASSSSGLNSYEQYFGPGTRLTVT.

This clone came up a few times. This chain links TRBV10-1 with TRBJ1-5; TRBD1 aligns across 7 bases. The CDR3 extends over 14 amino acids. Germline V gives CDR1 WNHNN, CDR2 SYGVQD (reference sequence). The ends lost 3 bases at V and 3 bases at J; junction bases unmatched: 2. Here the CDR3 DNA reads TGCGCCAGCAGTGACAGGGGGAACAATCAGCCCCAGCATTTT. Its translation is CASSDRGNNQPQHF.

The chain couples TRBV11-2 to TRBJ2-2; no reliable D call. The CDR3 loop spans 13 amino acids. Germline V gene lookup returns CDR1 SGHAT and CDR2 FQNNGV. V shed 5 bases and J shed 3 bases, with 7 bases lying between them. The CDR3: CASSAVDTGELFF. For the CDR3, the DNA is TGTGCCAGCAGCGCAGTCGACACCGGGGAGCTGTTTTTT.

J is TRBJ2-1 and V is TRBV28, with TRBD2 matching 10 bases. Germline assignment: CDR1 MDHEN and CDR2 SYDVKM. The V and J ends lost 6 bases and 4 bases, in that order; junction bases with no gene match: 6. CDR3 length: 15 residues. CDR3: CASRASGRIYNEQFF. In DNA, the CDR3 is TGTGCCAGCAGGGCTAGCGGGAGAATATACAATGAGCAGTTCTTC.

This chain connects TRBV19 to TRBJ1-3; D gene unclear. Per the germline V gene, CDR1 is LNHDA and CDR2 is SQIVND (reference sequence). Trimming pared 9 bases from V and 2 bases from J, leaving 11 bases between. The CDR3 length is 13 residues. CDR3 loop: CASSDVAGNTIYF. Here the CDR3 DNA reads TGTGCCAGCAGCGACGTGGCTGGAAACACCATATATTTT. The full variable domain, in which reference TRBV19 and TRBJ1-3 provide the parts outside the CDR3, is DGGITQSPKYLFRKEGQNVTLSCEQNLNHDAMYWYRQDPGQGLRLIYYSQIVNDFQKGDIAEGYSVSREKKESFPLTVTSAQKNPTAFYLCASSDVAGNTIYFGEGSWLTVV.

The rearrangement joins TRBV19 to TRBJ2-2; D is undetermined. The CDR3 has 13 residues. V lost 4 bases and J lost 1, with 4 bases in between. CDR1 LNHDA and CDR2 SQIVND come from the germline V gene (reference sequence). The chain's CDR3 is CASSRQNTGELFF. The CDR3 DNA sequence: TGTGCCAGTAGTAGGCAGAACACCGGGGAGCTGTTTTTT.

V and J are TRBV2 and TRBJ2-1, with D possibly matching TRBD2 (7 bases). The CDR3 extends over 15 amino acids. Germline loops: CDR1 SNHLY, CDR2 FYNNEI. The V gene lost 7 bases and the J gene lost 7 bases, with 20 bases spanning the gap. CDR3 DNA sequence: TGTGCCAGCACCTTAGGAGGGGGGGCTGGGAATGAGCAGTTCTTC. Protein sequence: CASTLGGGAGNEQFF.

The chain has TRBV6-5 and TRBJ2-2; the D is unclear. CDR3 length: 14 residues. Deletions cut 3 bases from V and 3 bases from J, with 8 bases between. The germline CDR1 and CDR2 sequences are MNHEY and SVGAGI. DNA of the CDR3: TGTGCCAGCAGTTATTTTGGCTACACCGGGGAGCTGTTTTTT. Protein product: CASSYFGYTGELFF.

The rearrangement joins TRBV5-8 to TRBJ2-1; 7 nucleotides line up with TRBD2. The junction had 9 bases not matched to a gene; V was cut back by 3 bases and J by 6 bases. Per the germline V gene, CDR1 is SGHTS and CDR2 is YDEGEE. The CDR3 spans 15 residues. CDR3 in amino acids: CASSWGRGEGNEQFF. The CDR3 nucleotides read TGTGCCAGCAGCTGGGGGAGAGGGGAGGGCAATGAGCAGTTCTTC.

The chain joins TRBV10-3 to TRBJ1-2; weak D call: TRBD1 (5 bases). V lost 6 bases and J lost 6, with 11 bases in between. CDR1 and CDR2 from the germline V gene are ENHRY and SYGVKD. The CDR3 contains 12 residues. The CDR3 coding sequence is TGTGCCATCAGCCAGGGAGGGAATGGCTACACCTTC. This sequence encodes CAISQGGNGYTF.